The 4 T cell receptor beta chains listed next were all sequenced from one sample in a study of blood T cell repertoires in COVID-19. Measured with immunoSEQ multiplex PCR; TCRdb has only the in-frame clones, and not every one. This table has hundreds of thousands of clones, roughly 86% appearing once. Specimen: PBMCs or T cells enriched from blood (not recorded which). These receptors were collected from a man between 35 and 55 years old in a cohort exposed to, infected with or recovered from COVID-19 (not recorded which).

The rearrangement uses TRBV2 and TRBJ2-1; D may be TRBD2 (6 bases). This CDR3 comprises 14 residues. Trimming shortened V by 7 bases and J by 9 bases, and 19 bases separated the two germline ends. The germline V gene has CDR1 SNHLY and CDR2 FYNNEI. The chain's CDR3 is CASTPVAAKGEQFF. Written as DNA, the CDR3 is TGTGCCAGCACCCCTGTAGCGGCCAAGGGTGAGCAGTTCTTC.

The chain carries TRBV27 and TRBJ2-1; D is unclear. Between the trimmed V and J ends, which lost 6 bases and 8 bases, there was a span of 23 bases. CDR3 length equals 16 residues. Germline loops: CDR1 MNHEY, CDR2 SMNVEV (reference sequence). CDR3 region: CASSPILRSGADEQFF. For the CDR3, the DNA is TGTGCCAGCAGCCCCATTTTGCGGTCCGGCGCCGATGAGCAGTTCTTC.

The V call is TRBV11-2, the J call TRBJ2-1; the D is unclear. Trimming removed 8 bases at V and 0 bases at J, with 14 bases between. CDR3 size: 15 residues. CDR1 and CDR2 (germline): SGHAT, FQNNGV. CDR3 DNA: TGTGCCAGCGGCAGCCGTAGCCCCTCCTACAATGAGCAGTTCTTC. Translated: CASGSRSPSYNEQFF.

The chain combines TRBV14 with TRBJ2-1, with TRBD2 as a possible D gene (5 bases). Germline V gives CDR1 SGHDN, CDR2 FVKESK. The CDR3 extends over 16 amino acids. V was cut by 3 bases and J by 4 bases, with 16 bases left in between. CDR3 protein: CASSHRRGSGYNEQFF. The DNA for the CDR3 is TGTGCCAGCAGCCATCGTCGGGGAAGCGGTTACAATGAGCAGTTCTTC.